This T cell receptor (beta chain) appears in the sequencing data of a study of vaccination and CD4 T cells after COVID-19. Study summary: A median of about 98 days (range 35 to 161) separated diagnosis from post-COVID sampling.

The assay that was used to sequence DNA from cultured CD4+ T cells was the Oncomine TCR Beta short-read assay. TCRdb re-called the PCR reads with MiXCR, one entry per CDR3 protein. The table records about 10,000 distinct CDR3 sequences, approximately 60% of them present only once. Stated treatment: roughly 10-day PBMC culture with coronavirus spike peptide pools or control peptides (ViraFEST assay). Points on this clonotype: Its antigen is unidentified.

The TCR comes from a human donor who had recovered from COVID-19. Material for sequencing was CD4+ T cells from blood, cultured in vitro.

CDR3: CASSSGQINYGYTF. The CDR3 DNA follows: TGTGCCAGCAGCTCGGGACAGATAAACTATGGCTACACCTTC. The V gene is TRBV6-2 or TRBV6-3, the J gene TRBJ1-2; 7 bases align to TRBD1. Trimming took 6 bases from V and 2 from J; bases not matched to a gene: 6. This CDR3 region has 14 residues. Per the germline V gene, CDR1 is MNHEY and CDR2 is SVGEGT.